The clone carrying this T cell receptor (beta chain) occurred a few times. The trim removed 5 bases at V and 15 bases at J, leaving 19 bases unmatched. Germline loops: CDR1 SGHVS, CDR2 FNYEAQ. CDR3 length: 16 residues. The data were taken from a study of T cells after yellow fever vaccination. Each CDR3 protein is one row after TCRdb ran MiXCR on the 5' RACE reads. In the table there are 150,000 to 200,000 distinct CDR3 sequences, around 8.5% of which are singletons. Sequenced here: CD8+ T cells sorted from PBMCs, sampled 45 days after the yellow fever booster vaccination. J is TRBJ1-6 and V is TRBV7-6; TRBD1 aligns across 7 bases. This TCR came from a man aged 18 to 30 who received the YFV17D yellow fever vaccine. CDR3 in amino acids: CASSHSLRRDSQGLHF. Written as DNA, the CDR3 is TGTGCCAGCAGCCATTCTTTAAGGAGGGACAGTCAAGGCCTCCACTTT.